This TCR beta chain was obtained from a study of graft-versus-host responses after intestinal transplantation. Whole-study context: Isolated intestinal, liver-intestinal, or multivisceral transplants were what recipients had.

Note on this clone: The antigen is unknown.

Assay used: immunoSEQ multiplex PCR; TCRdb lists only in-frame clones, some missing. The data contain 100,000 or so clones, 80% to 95% of them singletons. Looked up from germline, CDR1 is MGHDK and CDR2 is SYGVNS. Trimming pared 3 bases from V and 4 bases from J, leaving 12 bases between. This CDR3 is 14 amino acids long. The clonotype comes from a human donor who received an intestinal transplant. V and J are TRBV25-1 and TRBJ1-2, with D possibly matching TRBD1 (5 bases). The source was unstimulated CD4+ T cells sorted from spleen or lymph node cells, collected before intestinal transplant. The CDR3 loop is CASSDAGVGYGYTF. The CDR3 DNA follows: TGTGCCAGCAGTGACGCGGGGGTAGGCTATGGCTACACCTTC.